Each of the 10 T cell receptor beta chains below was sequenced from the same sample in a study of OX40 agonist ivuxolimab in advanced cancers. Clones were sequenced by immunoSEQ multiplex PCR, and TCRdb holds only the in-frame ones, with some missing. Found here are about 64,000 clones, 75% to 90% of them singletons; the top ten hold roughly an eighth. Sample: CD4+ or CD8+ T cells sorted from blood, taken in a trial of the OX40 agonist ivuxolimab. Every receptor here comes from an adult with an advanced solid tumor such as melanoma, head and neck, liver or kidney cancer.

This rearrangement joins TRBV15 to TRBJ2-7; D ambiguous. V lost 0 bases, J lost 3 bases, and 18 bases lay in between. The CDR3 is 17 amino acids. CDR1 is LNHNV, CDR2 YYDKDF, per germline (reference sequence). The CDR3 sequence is CATSRDIIQHGNYEQYF. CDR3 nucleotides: TGTGCCACCAGCAGAGATATAATACAGCACGGTAACTACGAGCAGTACTTC.

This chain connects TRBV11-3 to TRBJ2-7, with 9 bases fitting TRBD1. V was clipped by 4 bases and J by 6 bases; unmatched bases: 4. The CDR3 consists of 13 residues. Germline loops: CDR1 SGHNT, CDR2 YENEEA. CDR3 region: CASSSGQGSEQYF. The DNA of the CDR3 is TGTGCCAGCAGCTCGGGACAGGGCTCCGAGCAGTACTTC. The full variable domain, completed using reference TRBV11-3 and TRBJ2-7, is EAGVVQSPRYKIIEKKQPVAFWCNPISGHNTLYWYLQNLGQGPELLIRYENEEAVDDSQLPKDRFSAERLKGVDSTLKIQPAELGDSAVYLCASSSGQGSEQYFGPGTRLTVT.

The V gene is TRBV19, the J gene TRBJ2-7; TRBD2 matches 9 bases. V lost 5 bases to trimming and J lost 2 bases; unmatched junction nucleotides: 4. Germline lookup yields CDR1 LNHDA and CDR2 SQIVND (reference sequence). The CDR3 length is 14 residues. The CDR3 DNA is TGTGCCAGTAGTTCGAGCGGGGGGACCTACGAGCAGTACTTC. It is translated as CASSSSGGTYEQYF.

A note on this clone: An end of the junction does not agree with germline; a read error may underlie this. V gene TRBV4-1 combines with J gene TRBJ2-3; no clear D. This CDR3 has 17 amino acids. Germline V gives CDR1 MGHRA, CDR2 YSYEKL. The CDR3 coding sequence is TGCGCCAGCAGTCAAGAACCCCCTAGGGCCGCCACAGATACGCAGTATTTT. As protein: CASSQEPPRAATDTQYF.

The CDR3 DNA reads TGTGCCAGCAGTGACCGCAGCCCCCCCACGAGCTCCTACGAGCAGTACTTC. This codes for CASSDRSPPTSSYEQYF. The V call is TRBV6-1, the J call TRBJ2-7, with D hard to call. The germline CDR1 and CDR2 sequences are MNHNS and SASEGT. With 3 bases removed from V and 0 bases from J, the gap between germline ends came to 18 bases. The CDR3 length is 17 residues.

In nucleotides, the CDR3 is TGTGCCAGCAGCGATCGACAGGGGGTCGTGGCTGGGGCCAACGTCCTGACTTTC. It translates to CASSDRQGVVAGANVLTF. The chain has TRBV13 and TRBJ2-6, with 9 positions matching TRBD1. The V segment lost 5 bases and the J segment 2 bases; nucleotides outside the gene matches: 10. The V gene's germline CDR1 is PRHDT and CDR2 FYEKMQ (reference sequence). This CDR3 comprises 18 residues.

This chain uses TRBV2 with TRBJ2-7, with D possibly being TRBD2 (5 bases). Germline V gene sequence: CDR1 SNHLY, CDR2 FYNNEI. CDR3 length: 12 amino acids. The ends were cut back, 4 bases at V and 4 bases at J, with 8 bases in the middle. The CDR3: CASSGGLYEQYF. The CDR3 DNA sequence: TGTGCCAGCAGTGGAGGGTTGTACGAGCAGTACTTC.

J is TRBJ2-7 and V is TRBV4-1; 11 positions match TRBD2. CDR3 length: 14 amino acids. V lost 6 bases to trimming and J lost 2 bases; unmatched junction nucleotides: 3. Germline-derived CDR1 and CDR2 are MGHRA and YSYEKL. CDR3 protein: CASSLAGGTYEQYF. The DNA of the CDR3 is TGCGCCAGCAGTTTAGCGGGGGGGACCTACGAGCAGTACTTC.

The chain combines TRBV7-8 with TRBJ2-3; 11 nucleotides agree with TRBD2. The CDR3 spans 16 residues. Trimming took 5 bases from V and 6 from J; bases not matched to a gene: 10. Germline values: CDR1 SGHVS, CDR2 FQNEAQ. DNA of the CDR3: TGTGCCAGCAGCGATACCGGGACTAGCGGAACGGATACGCAGTATTTT. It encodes CASSDTGTSGTDTQYF.

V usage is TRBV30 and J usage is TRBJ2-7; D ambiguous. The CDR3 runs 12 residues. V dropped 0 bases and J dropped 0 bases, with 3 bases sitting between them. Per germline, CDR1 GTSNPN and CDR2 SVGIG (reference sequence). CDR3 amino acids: CAWSVDSYEQYF. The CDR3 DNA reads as TGTGCCTGGAGTGTCGACTCCTACGAGCAGTACTTC.